The TCR beta chain described here comes from a study of regulatory T cells in long-lasting Graves disease. Study-level points and caveats: Gene preferences differed: TRBV28, TRBJ1-2, TRBJ2-5 in persistent cases.

The CDR3 runs to 14 residues. Germline assignment: CDR1 SGDLS and CDR2 YYNGEE. Deletions cut 0 bases from V and 4 bases from J, with 9 bases between. With respect to this clonotype: Antigen unknown.

CDR3-region Arm-PCR and iRepertoire HTBI primers produced the TCR beta libraries. Each CDR3 protein gets one entry after TCRdb re-called the multiplex PCR reads with MiXCR. The sample contains approximately 480,000 distinct CDR3 sequences, roughly 16% of which appear only once. Time point: newly diagnosed GD, antithyroid drugs for less than 3 months. The TCR library was made from RNA extracted from PBMCs. Xi'an, China, was home to the endocrinology department that provided patients. These data were also reused for a study on T cells in Graves' hyperthyroidism and ophthalmopathy. That publication notes: RT-PCR in the first round (using the HTBI primer set) targeted the TCR CDR3. Before onset, by a median of approximately 5.9 months, the model predicted ophthalmopathy.

The sequences come from peripheral blood mononuclear cells (PBMCs), collected at new diagnosis, from a patient treated with antithyroid drugs. The receptor's source is a man aged 35 to 55 with Graves disease. The genes are TRBV9 and TRBJ2-3, with a tentative D call TRBD2 (5 bases). This CDR3 reads CASSVVRVPDTQYF. DNA of the CDR3: TGTGCCAGCAGCGTAGTGAGGGTACCAGATACGCAGTATTTT.